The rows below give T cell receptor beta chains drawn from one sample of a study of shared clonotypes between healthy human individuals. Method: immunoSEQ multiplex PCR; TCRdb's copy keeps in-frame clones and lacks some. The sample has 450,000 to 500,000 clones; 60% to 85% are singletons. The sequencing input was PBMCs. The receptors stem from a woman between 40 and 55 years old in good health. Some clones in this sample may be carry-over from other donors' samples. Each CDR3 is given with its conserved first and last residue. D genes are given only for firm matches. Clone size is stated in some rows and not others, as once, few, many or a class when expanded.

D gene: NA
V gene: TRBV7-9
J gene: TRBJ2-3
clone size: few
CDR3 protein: CASSKPGLRTDTQYF
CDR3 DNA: TGTGCCAGCAGCAAACCGGGGTTACGCACAGATACGCAGTATTTT

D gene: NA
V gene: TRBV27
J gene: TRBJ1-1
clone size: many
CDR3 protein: CASSPRGNTEAFF
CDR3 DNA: TGTGCCAGCAGTCCCAGGGGGAACACTGAAGCTTTCTTT

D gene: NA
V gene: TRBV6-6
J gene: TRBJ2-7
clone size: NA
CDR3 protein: CASSSVRISYEQYF
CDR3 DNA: TGTGCCAGCAGCTCCGTTCGTATCTCCTACGAGCAGTACTTC

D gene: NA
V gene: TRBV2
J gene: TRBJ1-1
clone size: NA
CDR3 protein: CASSVDQNTEAFF
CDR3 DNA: TGTGCCAGCAGTGTTGATCAGAACACTGAAGCTTTCTTT

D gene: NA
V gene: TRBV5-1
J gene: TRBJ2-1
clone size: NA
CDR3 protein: CASSLGDNAYNEQFF
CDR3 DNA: TGCGCCAGCAGCTTGGGGGACAACGCCTACAATGAGCAGTTCTTC

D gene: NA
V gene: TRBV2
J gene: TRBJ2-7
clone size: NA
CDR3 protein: CASRTELGEQYF
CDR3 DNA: TGTGCCAGCAGAACGGAATTGGGGGAGCAGTACTTC

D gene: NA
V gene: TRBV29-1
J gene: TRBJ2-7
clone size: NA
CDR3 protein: CSVEVASREQYF
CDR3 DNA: TGCAGCGTTGAAGTCGCTAGCCGCGAGCAGTACTTC

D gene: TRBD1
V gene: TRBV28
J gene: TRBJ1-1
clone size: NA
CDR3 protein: CASSPRTGRPFEAFF
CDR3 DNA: TGTGCCAGCAGTCCGCGGACAGGGAGGCCCTTTGAAGCTTTCTTT

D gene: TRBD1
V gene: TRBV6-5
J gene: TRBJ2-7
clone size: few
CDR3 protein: CASSPDGTGFYEQYF
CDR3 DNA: TGTGCCAGCAGTCCTGACGGGACAGGTTTCTACGAGCAGTACTTC

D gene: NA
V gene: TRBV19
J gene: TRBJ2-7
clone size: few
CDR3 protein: CASSAAGVPQYF
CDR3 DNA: TGTGCCAGTAGTGCAGCCGGGGTCCCACAGTACTTC

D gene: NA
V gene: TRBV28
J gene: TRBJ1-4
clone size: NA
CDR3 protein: CASSKPGTDEKLFF
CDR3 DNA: TGTGCCAGCAGTAAACCCGGGACGGATGAAAAACTGTTTTTT

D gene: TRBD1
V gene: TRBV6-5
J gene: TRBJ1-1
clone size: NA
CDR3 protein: CASPRQGNTEAFF
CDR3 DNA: TGTGCCAGCCCGAGACAGGGGAACACTGAAGCTTTCTTT

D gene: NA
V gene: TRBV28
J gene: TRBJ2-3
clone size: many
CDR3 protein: CASRFSTDTQYF
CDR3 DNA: TGTGCCAGCAGGTTTAGCACAGATACGCAGTATTTT

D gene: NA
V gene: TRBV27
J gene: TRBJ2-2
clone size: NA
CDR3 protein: CASSFGVTGELFF
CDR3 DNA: TGTGCCAGCAGTTTTGGGGTTACCGGGGAGCTGTTTTTT

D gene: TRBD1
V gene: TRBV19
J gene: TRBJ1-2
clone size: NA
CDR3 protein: CASSLRQGAGYGYTF
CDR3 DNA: TGTGCCAGTAGCCTAAGACAGGGGGCTGGCTATGGCTACACCTTC

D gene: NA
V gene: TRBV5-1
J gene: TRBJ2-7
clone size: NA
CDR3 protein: CASSLYGQYEQYF
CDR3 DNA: TGCGCCAGCAGCTTGTACGGACAGTACGAGCAGTACTTC

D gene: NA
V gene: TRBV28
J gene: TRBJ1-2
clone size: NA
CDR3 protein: CASSSDGYYGYTF
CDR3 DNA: TGTGCCAGCAGCTCAGACGGCTACTATGGCTACACCTTC

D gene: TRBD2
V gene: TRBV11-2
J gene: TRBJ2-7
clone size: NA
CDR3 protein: CASSTTRGGHEQYF
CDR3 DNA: TGTGCCAGCAGCACCACACGGGGGGGGCACGAGCAGTACTTC

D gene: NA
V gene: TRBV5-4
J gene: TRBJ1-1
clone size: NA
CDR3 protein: CASSAGGAEAFF
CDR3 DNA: TGTGCCAGCAGCGCCGGAGGCGCTGAAGCTTTCTTT

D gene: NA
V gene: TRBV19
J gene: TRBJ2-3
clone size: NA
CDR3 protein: CASSIGGTDTQYF
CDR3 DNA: TGTGCCAGTAGTATCGGTGGTACAGATACGCAGTATTTT

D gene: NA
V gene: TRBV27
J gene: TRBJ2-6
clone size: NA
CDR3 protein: CASSPGTGANVLTF
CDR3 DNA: TGTGCCAGCAGTCCCGGGACAGGGGCCAACGTCCTGACTTTC

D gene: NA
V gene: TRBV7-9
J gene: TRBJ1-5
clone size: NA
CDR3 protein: CASSPGLGRGNQPQHF
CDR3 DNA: TGTGCCAGCAGCCCAGGGTTGGGTAGGGGCAATCAGCCCCAGCATTTT

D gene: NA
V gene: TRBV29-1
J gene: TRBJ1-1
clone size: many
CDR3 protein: CSVRRGVDTEAFF
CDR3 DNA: TGCAGCGTTAGGCGCGGGGTGGACACTGAAGCTTTCTTT

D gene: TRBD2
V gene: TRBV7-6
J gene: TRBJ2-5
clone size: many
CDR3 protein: CASSSGLAGETQYF
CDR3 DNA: TGTGCCAGCAGCTCCGGACTAGCGGGAGAGACCCAGTACTTC

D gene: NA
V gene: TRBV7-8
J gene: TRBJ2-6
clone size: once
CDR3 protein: CASSLASGTGANVLTF
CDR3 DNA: TGTGCCAGCAGCTTAGCCTCAGGGACTGGGGCCAACGTCCTGACTTTC

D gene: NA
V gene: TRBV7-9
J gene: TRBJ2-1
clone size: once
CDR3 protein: CASSLREKGNEQFF
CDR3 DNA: TGTGCCAGCAGCTTAAGGGAGAAGGGCAATGAGCAGTTCTTC

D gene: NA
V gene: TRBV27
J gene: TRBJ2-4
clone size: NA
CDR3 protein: CASTPPWGNIQYF
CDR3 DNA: TGTGCCAGCACCCCCCCTTGGGGAAACATTCAGTACTTC

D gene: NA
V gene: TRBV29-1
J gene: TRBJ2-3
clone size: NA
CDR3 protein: CSVNDVYSTDTQYF
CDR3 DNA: TGCAGCGTTAACGACGTTTATAGCACAGATACGCAGTATTTT

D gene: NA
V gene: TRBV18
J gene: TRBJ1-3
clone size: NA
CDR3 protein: CASSPGQPNWGNTIYF
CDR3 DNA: TGTGCCAGCTCACCAGGACAGCCTAACTGGGGAAACACCATATATTTT

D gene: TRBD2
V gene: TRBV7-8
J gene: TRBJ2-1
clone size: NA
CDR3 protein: CASSSPGTSADNYNEQFF
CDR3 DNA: TGTGCCAGCAGCTCCCCGGGGACTAGCGCAGACAACTACAATGAGCAGTTCTTC

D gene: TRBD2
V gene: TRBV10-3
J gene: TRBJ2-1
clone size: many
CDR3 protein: CAIRGLARGAGDEQFF
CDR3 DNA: TGTGCCATCAGGGGGCTTGCTCGGGGAGCGGGGGATGAGCAGTTCTTC

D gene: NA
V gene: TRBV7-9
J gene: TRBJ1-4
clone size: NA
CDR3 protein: CASSLPGRALGF
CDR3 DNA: TGTGCCAGCAGCTTACCGGGACGGGCGCTCGGTTTT

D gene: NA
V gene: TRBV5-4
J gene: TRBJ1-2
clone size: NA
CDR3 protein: CASSSQIQGYGYTF
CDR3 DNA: TGTGCCAGCAGCTCGCAGATACAGGGTTATGGCTACACCTTC

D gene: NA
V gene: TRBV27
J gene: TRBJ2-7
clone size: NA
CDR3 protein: CASSPKQPSSYEQYF
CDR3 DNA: TGTGCCAGCAGCCCAAAGCAGCCAAGCTCCTACGAGCAGTACTTC

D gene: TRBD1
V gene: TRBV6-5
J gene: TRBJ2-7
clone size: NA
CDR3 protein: CASSYSGQGGYEQYF
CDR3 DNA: TGTGCCAGCAGTTACTCGGGACAGGGAGGGTACGAGCAGTACTTC

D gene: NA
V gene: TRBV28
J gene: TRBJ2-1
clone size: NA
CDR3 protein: CASKEGPNEQFF
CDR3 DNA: TGTGCCAGCAAGGAAGGCCCAAATGAGCAGTTCTTC

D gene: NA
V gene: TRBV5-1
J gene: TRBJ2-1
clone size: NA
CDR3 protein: CASGWGSYNEQFF
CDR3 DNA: TGCGCCAGCGGGTGGGGCTCCTACAATGAGCAGTTCTTC

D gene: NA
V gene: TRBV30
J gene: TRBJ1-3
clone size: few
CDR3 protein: CATVLSSGNTIYF
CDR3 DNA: TGTGCCACCGTTCTCAGCTCTGGAAACACCATATATTTT

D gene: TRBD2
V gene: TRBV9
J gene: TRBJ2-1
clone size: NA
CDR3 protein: CASSVVGGTINEQFF
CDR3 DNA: TGTGCCAGCAGCGTAGTGGGCGGGACTATCAATGAGCAGTTCTTC

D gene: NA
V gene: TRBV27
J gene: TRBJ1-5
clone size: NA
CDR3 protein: CASSISGVQPQHF
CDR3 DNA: TGTGCCAGCAGTATCAGCGGGGTTCAGCCCCAGCATTTT

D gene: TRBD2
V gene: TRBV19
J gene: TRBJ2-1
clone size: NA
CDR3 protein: CASNGKMGRDNEQFF
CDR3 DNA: TGTGCCAGTAACGGGAAGATGGGGAGGGACAATGAGCAGTTCTTC

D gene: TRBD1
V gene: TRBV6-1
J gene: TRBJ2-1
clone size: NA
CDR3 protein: CASSRLGQKVEQFF
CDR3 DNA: TGTGCCAGCAGTCGGTTGGGACAGAAGGTTGAGCAGTTCTTC

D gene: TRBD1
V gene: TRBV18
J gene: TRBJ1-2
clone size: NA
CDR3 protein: CASSLQTGTNYGYTF
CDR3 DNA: TGTGCCAGCTCCCTTCAGACAGGGACTAACTATGGCTACACCTTC

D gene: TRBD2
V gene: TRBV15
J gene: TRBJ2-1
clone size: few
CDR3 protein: CATSRDRAGLAGGRNEQFF
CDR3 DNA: TGTGCCACCAGCAGAGATCGAGCGGGACTAGCGGGAGGAAGGAATGAGCAGTTCTTC

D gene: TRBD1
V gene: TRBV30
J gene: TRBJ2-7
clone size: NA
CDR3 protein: CAWSRGQGGNEQYF
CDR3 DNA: TGTGCCTGGAGTCGGGGACAGGGGGGCAACGAGCAGTACTTC

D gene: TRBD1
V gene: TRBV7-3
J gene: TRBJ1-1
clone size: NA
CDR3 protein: CASSKIQGAEAFF
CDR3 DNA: TGTGCCAGCAGCAAAATACAGGGGGCTGAAGCTTTCTTT

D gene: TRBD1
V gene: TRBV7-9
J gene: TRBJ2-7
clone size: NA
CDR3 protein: CASSSTGIGEQYF
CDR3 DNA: TGTGCCAGCAGCTCGACAGGGATCGGGGAGCAGTACTTC

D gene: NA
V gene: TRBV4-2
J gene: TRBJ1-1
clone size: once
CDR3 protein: CASSQEAGANTEAFF
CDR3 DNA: TGTGCCAGCAGCCAAGAAGCAGGGGCGAACACTGAAGCTTTCTTT

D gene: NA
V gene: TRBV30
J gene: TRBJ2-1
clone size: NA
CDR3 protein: CAWTARGLYNEQFF
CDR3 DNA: TGTGCCTGGACAGCGCGGGGACTTTACAATGAGCAGTTCTTC

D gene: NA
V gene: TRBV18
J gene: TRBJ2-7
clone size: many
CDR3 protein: CASSPPASYEQYF
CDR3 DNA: TGTGCCAGCTCACCTCCCGCTAGCTACGAGCAGTACTTC

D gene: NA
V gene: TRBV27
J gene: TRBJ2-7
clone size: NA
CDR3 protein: CASSFSGRAFEQYF
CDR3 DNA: TGTGCCAGCAGTTTTTCAGGACGGGCCTTCGAGCAGTACTTC

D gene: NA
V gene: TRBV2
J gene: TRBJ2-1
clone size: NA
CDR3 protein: CASPQYNEQFF
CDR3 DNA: TGTGCCAGCCCCCAGTACAATGAGCAGTTCTTC

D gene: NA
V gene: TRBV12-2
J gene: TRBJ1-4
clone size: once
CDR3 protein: CASRPQRATNEKLFF
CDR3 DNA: TGTGCAAGTCGCCCGCAACGAGCAACTAATGAAAAACTGTTTTTT

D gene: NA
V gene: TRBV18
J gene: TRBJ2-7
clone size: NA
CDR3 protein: CASSPGDNYEQYF
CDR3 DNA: TGTGCCAGCTCACCAGGGGACAACTACGAGCAGTACTTC

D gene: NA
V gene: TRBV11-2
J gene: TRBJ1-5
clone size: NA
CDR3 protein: CASSRSLDQPQHF
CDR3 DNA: TGTGCCAGCAGCCGATCGCTTGATCAGCCCCAGCATTTT

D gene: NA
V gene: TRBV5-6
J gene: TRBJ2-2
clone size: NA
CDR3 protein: CASSYSTGGNTGELFF
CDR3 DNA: TGTGCCAGCAGCTACTCGACAGGTGGGAACACCGGGGAGCTGTTTTTT